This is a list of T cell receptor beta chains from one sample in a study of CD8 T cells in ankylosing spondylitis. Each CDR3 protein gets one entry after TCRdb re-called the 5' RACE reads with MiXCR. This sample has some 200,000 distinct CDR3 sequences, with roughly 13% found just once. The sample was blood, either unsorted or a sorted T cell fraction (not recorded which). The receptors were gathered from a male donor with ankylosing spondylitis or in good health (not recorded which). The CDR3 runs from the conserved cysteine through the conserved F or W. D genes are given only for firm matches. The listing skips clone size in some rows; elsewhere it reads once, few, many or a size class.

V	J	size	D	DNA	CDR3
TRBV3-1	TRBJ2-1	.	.	TGTGCCAGCAGCCAGGGACCAAACAATGAGCAGTTCTTC	CASSQGPNNEQFF
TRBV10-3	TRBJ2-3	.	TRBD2	TGTGCCACCATAGCGGGGGCGGGAGATACGCAGTATTTT	CATIAGAGDTQYF
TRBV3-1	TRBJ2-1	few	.	TGTGCCAGCAGCTCGACGGGACCACCGGGCAATGAGCAGTTCTTC	CASSSTGPPGNEQFF
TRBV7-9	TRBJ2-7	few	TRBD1	TGTGCCAGCAGCTTAGAGGGACAGGGATACGAGCAGTACTTC	CASSLEGQGYEQYF
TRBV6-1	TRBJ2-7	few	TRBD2	TGTGCCAGCAGTATAGCAGCGGGAGTCTACGAGCAGTACTTC	CASSIAAGVYEQYF
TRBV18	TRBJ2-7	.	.	TGTGCCAGCTCACCGCGTTGGACCGATATTTTGAGCTCCTACGAGCAGTACTTC	CASSPRWTDILSSYEQYF
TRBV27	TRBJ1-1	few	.	TGTGCCAGCAGTTCCCCCGGAACAAGCACTGAAGCTTTCTTT	CASSSPGTSTEAFF
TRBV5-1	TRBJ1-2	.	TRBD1	TGCGCCAGCAGCTTGGTCGGACAGGCAGATGGCTACACCTTC	CASSLVGQADGYTF
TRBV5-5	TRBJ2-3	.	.	TGTGCCAGCAGCTTAAGGTCCCCCACAGATACGCAGTATTTT	CASSLRSPTDTQYF
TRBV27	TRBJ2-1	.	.	TGTGCCAGCAGTTTATCAGGAGTCTACAATGAGCAGTTCTTC	CASSLSGVYNEQFF
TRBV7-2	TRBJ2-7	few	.	TGTGCCAGCAGCTTAGCGAAGTGGGACACCCCTCTCTACGAGCAGTACTTC	CASSLAKWDTPLYEQYF
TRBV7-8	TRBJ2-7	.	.	TGTGCCAGCAGCCCCCGGACAGAATCCTACGAGCAGTACTTC	CASSPRTESYEQYF
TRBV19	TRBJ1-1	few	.	TGTGCCAGTAGTATAGATAACCGGGGCGGCACTGAAGCTTTCTTT	CASSIDNRGGTEAFF
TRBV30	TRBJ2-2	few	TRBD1	TGTGCCTGGAAGACAGGGGGCGCCGACACCGGGGAGCTGTTTTTT	CAWKTGGADTGELFF
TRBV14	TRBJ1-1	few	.	TGTGCCAGCAGCCAAAACGCACAGGCGGCCCCAGCTTTCTTT	CASSQNAQAAPAFF
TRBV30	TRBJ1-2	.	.	TGTGCCTGGAGTGCCGGTGGCTACACCTTC	CAWSAGGYTF
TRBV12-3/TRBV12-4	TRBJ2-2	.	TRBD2	TGTGCCAGCCGCGGGGGATTGGGGACCGGGGAGCTGTTTTTT	CASRGGLGTGELFF
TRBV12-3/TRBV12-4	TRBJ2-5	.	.	TGTGCCAGCAGTCCGAGGACATACCAAGAGACCCAGTACTTC	CASSPRTYQETQYF
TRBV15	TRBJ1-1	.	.	TGTGCCACCAGCAGAGGTCGAACAGGACCAATGAACACTGAAGCTTTCTTT	CATSRGRTGPMNTEAFF
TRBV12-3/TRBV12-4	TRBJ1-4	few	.	TGTGCCAGCAGTACGGTCGGGGTTGAAAAACTGTTTTTT	CASSTVGVEKLFF
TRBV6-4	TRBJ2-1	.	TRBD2	TGTGCCAGGCCGAGACTAGCGGATAGGGATGAGCAGTTCTTC	CARPRLADRDEQFF
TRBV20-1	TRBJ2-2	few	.	TGCAGTGCCCCCCGGCTCCCTTCCACCGGGGAGCTGTTTTTT	CSAPRLPSTGELFF
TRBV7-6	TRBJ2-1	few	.	TGTGCCAGCAGCTTAGAATTTGCGGGTGAGCAGTTCTTC	CASSLEFAGEQFF
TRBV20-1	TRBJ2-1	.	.	TGCAGTGCTACCCCCAGGGCGGGGGCTTCCTACAATGAGCAGTTCTTC	CSATPRAGASYNEQFF
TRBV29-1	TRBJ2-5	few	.	TGCAGCGTCCTCGGGGTTACTTTTCCAACCGCGGGAGAGACCCAGTACTTC	CSVLGVTFPTAGETQYF
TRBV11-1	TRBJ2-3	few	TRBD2	TGTGCCAGCATTGTGAGCGGGAGTCTTTTGGGGAACACAGATACGCAGTATTTT	CASIVSGSLLGNTDTQYF
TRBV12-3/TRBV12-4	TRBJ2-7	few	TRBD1	TGTGCCAGCAGCATAGGGGGCGCGAACCTCGCCGAGCAGTACTTC	CASSIGGANLAEQYF
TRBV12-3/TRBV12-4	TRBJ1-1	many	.	TGTGCCAGCAAACGGGGTAACACTGAAGCTTTCTTT	CASKRGNTEAFF
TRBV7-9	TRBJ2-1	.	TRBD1	TGTGCCAGCAGCTTACCCGGGACAGGGCGGTACAATGAGCAGTTCTTC	CASSLPGTGRYNEQFF
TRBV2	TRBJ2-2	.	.	TGTGCCAGCCACCCTAGGATAGGGTCCGGGGAGCTGTTTTTT	CASHPRIGSGELFF
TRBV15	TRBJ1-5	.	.	TGTGCCACCAGGGGACCCTATAGCAATCAGCCCCAGCATTTT	CATRGPYSNQPQHF
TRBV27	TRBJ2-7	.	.	TGTGCCAGCAGTTTTCGTCTCGGGGACGGGTATGAGCAGTACTTC	CASSFRLGDGYEQYF
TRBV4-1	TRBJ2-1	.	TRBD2	TGCGCCAGCAGCCAAGGGGAGGGTAGCGGGATATACAATGAGCAGTTCTTC	CASSQGEGSGIYNEQFF
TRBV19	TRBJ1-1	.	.	TGTGCCAGTAGTCCGGGACATTGGGCTGAAGCTTTCTTT	CASSPGHWAEAFF
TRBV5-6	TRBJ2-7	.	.	TGTGCCAGCAGCTTGGTCGCTGTCGGCGAGCAGTACTTC	CASSLVAVGEQYF
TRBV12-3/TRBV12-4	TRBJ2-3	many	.	TGTGCCAGCAGTAATATGGCAGATACGCAGTATTTT	CASSNMADTQYF
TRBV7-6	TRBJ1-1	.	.	TGTGCCAGCAGCTCCACCGGGGACCCCTTTGTGGTGGACACTGAAGCTTTCTTT	CASSSTGDPFVVDTEAFF
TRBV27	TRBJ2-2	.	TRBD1	TGTGCCAGCACCCCAGGGGGGAACACCGGGGAGCTGTTTTTT	CASTPGGNTGELFF
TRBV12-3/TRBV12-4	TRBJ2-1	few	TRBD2	TGTGCCAGCAGTATTGCTTTAGGACTAGCGGGGTATGAGCAGTTCTTC	CASSIALGLAGYEQFF
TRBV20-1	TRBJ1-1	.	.	TGCAGTGCTCCCCATAACACTGAAGCTTTCTTT	CSAPHNTEAFF
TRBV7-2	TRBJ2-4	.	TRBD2	TGTGCCAGCAGCTCGGTCGCGGGGGGGGACATTCAGTACTTC	CASSSVAGGDIQYF
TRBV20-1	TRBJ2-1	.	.	TGCAGTGCTAGCCCCCGACCCAGCGGGTACAATGAGCAGTTCTTC	CSASPRPSGYNEQFF
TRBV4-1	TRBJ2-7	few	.	TGCGCCAGCAGCCAGCTTATGGGGGACTTTTCCTACGAGCAGTACTTC	CASSQLMGDFSYEQYF
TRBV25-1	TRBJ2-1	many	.	TGTGCCAGCAGTGTTTTTACAGGCGATGAGCAGTTCTTC	CASSVFTGDEQFF
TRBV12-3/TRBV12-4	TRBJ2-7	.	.	TGTGCCAGCAGTTTCCGGGGTCGAGCCTACGAGCAGTACTTC	CASSFRGRAYEQYF
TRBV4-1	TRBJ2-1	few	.	TGCGCCAGCAGCCAAGATGGGCGGGGCTATGAGCAGTTCTTC	CASSQDGRGYEQFF
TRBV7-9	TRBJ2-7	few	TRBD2	TGTGCCGGGGAGGGGACTATGACCTACGAGCAGTACTTC	CAGEGTMTYEQYF